Presented here are 26 T cell receptor beta chains from one specimen sequenced in a study of T-cell reconstitution after alpha-beta-depleted transplantation in children. Preparation of the TCRbeta library was carried out with unique molecular identifiers. TCRdb reprocessed the PCR reads via MiXCR and lists one record per CDR3 protein. There are about 250,000 distinct CDR3 sequences in the sample; about 24% occur only once, and under 5.5% lies in the top ten. The sample in question was PBMCs, mostly from graft donor cells, obtained 360 days after TCRalphabeta/CD19-depleted stem cell transplant. These receptors all stem from a female patient aged 2 to 10 who had a stem cell transplant for congenital amegakaryocytic thrombocytopenia, so the T cells may come from the graft donor.

In its sample, this clonotype was seen many times. The gene calls are TRBV6-2 or TRBV6-3 and TRBJ1-5, with 7 bases that match TRBD1. CDR3 length: 14 amino acids. CDR1 is MNHEY and CDR2 is SVGEGT in the germline V gene. The trim removed 4 bases at V and 3 bases at J, leaving 3 bases unmatched. The CDR3 DNA reads TGTGCCAGCAGTTTCGGACAGGTCAATCAGCCCCAGCATTTT. It encodes CASSFGQVNQPQHF.

This clonotype was picked up a small number of times. This sequence joins TRBV15 and TRBJ1-1; 8 bases fit TRBD1. V lost 3 bases to trimming and J lost 3 bases; unmatched junction nucleotides: 3. The CDR3 length is 14 residues. Germline V gene sequence: CDR1 LNHNV, CDR2 YYDKDF (reference sequence). DNA for the CDR3: TGTGCCACCAGCAGTAACAGGGGGGACACTGAAGCTTTCTTT. Encoded protein: CATSSNRGDTEAFF. The whole variable domain, remainder taken from reference TRBV15 and TRBJ1-1, is DAMVIQNPRYQVTQFGKPVTLSCSQTLNHNVMYWYQQKSSQAPKLLFHYYDKDFNNEADTPDNFQSRRPNTSFCFLDIRSPGLGDTAMYLCATSSNRGDTEAFFGQGTRLTVV.

This clonotype appeared a few times. J is TRBJ1-3 and V is TRBV6-5; 8 bases map to TRBD1. With V trimmed by 2 bases and J by 8 bases, 17 bases remained unmatched. This CDR3 is built from 18 residues. Germline V lookup: CDR1 MNHEY, CDR2 SVGAGI. The CDR3 DNA reads TGTGCCAGCAGTTACCGCAAAAAAACAGGGGGAAAGGGGGACACCATATATTTT. Amino acids: CASSYRKKTGGKGDTIYF.

As regards this clonotype: A junction end diverges from the germline sequence, so it may reflect a read error. The rearrangement links TRBV5-1 to TRBJ2-2; perhaps TRBD1 as D (5 bases). The CDR3 runs 17 residues. Germline lookup yields CDR1 SGHRS and CDR2 YFSETQ. The CDR3 DNA is TGCGCCAGCAGCTTGGTTGGCCAGGGTGTTGACACCGGGCAGCTGTTTTTT. It translates to CASSLVGQGVDTGQLFF.

The chain carries TRBV20-1 and TRBJ2-7; D is unclear. V gave up 6 bases and J gave up 3 bases, with 18 bases separating them. Germline V gene lookup returns CDR1 DFQATT and CDR2 SNEGSKA (reference sequence). The CDR3 totals 14 residues. The DNA of the CDR3 is TGCAGTGCAGTGGATCTCGTTACCCGCTACGAGCAGTACTTC. It specifies CSAVDLVTRYEQYF.

The chain combines TRBV5-6 with TRBJ2-7, with D unresolved. Germline-derived CDR1 and CDR2 are SGHDT and YYEEEE. The CDR3 has 15 amino acids. The V end lost 0 bases, the J end lost 0 bases, and 10 bases lay between the germline ends. CDR3 region: CASSLALGSSYEQYF. CDR3 nucleotides: TGTGCCAGCAGCTTGGCCCTGGGCAGCTCCTACGAGCAGTACTTC.

V and J are TRBV27 and TRBJ1-1; D might be TRBD1 (6 bases). Germline values: CDR1 MNHEY, CDR2 SMNVEV (reference sequence). Trimming shortened V by 5 bases and J by 3 bases, and 16 bases separated the two germline ends. The CDR3 totals 15 residues. CDR3 nucleotides: TGTGCCAGCAGTCCCTGGCAGGGGAAGGACACTGAAGCTTTCTTT. Residues: CASSPWQGKDTEAFF.

The chain has TRBV3-1 and TRBJ2-2; D is undetermined. Germline CDR1 reads LGHDT; CDR2 reads YNNKEL (reference sequence). Trimming shortened V by 6 bases and J by 7 bases, and 12 bases separated the two germline ends. The CDR3 runs to 13 residues. The CDR3 bases are TGTGCCAGCAGGGACCCAGCAGGCGGGGAGCTGTTTTTT. As protein: CASRDPAGGELFF.

This clonotype was counted only a few times. The chain uses TRBV15 and TRBJ2-6; 7 bases fit TRBD2. V lost 4 bases and J lost 0; bases outside the gene matches: 3. The CDR3 has 16 amino acids. CDR1 and CDR2 from the germline V gene are LNHNV and YYDKDF (reference sequence). The CDR3 loop reads CATSKRGYSGANVLTF. DNA of the CDR3: TGTGCCACCAGCAAGCGGGGCTACTCTGGGGCCAACGTCCTGACTTTC.

This clonotype occurred a few times. The chain couples TRBV4-2 to TRBJ2-5; 8 positions agree with TRBD2. This CDR3 is 15 amino acids long. Trimming cost V 1 base and J 0 bases; bases outside gene matches: 1. The germline CDR1 and CDR2 sequences are LGHNA and YNFKEQ. CDR3 protein: CASSQAGGYQETQYF. In DNA, the CDR3 is TGTGCCAGCAGCCAAGCGGGGGGGTACCAAGAGACCCAGTACTTC.

The V gene is TRBV7-9, the J gene TRBJ1-3; D call uncertain. This CDR3 comprises 14 residues. Germline CDR1 is SEHNR and CDR2 is FQNEAQ (reference sequence). The V end lost 3 bases, the J end lost 4 bases, and 10 bases lay between the germline ends. The CDR3 nucleotides are TGTGCCAGCAGCTTGGGTGGCCAGGGAAACACCATATATTTT. Translated: CASSLGGQGNTIYF.

This clonotype was counted only a few times. The chain couples TRBV4-3 to TRBJ2-4; TRBD2 matches at 7 bases. Trimming at V came to 4 bases and at J to 2 bases, leaving 11 bases not matched to a gene. The CDR3 is made up of 17 amino acids. Germline V lookup: CDR1 LGHNA, CDR2 YSLEER. CDR3 sequence (DNA): TGCGCCAGCAGCCGAGGACGGGGAGGGCAGTCCAAAAACATTCAGTACTTC. Protein sequence: CASSRGRGGQSKNIQYF.

This clonotype turned up a few times. V is TRBV12-3 or TRBV12-4 and J is TRBJ1-2, with D hard to call. The CDR3 extends over 14 amino acids. V was cut by 8 bases and J by 5 bases, with 18 bases left in between. This chain's CDR3 is CASRRSDLRYGYTF. As DNA, the CDR3 is TGTGCCAGCCGCAGATCCGACTTACGTTATGGCTACACCTTC.

The V call is TRBV11-2, the J call TRBJ2-7, with D perhaps TRBD2 (6 bases). V shed 5 bases and J shed 3 bases, with 14 bases lying between them. Germline V CDR1 and CDR2: SGHAT, FQNNGV. The CDR3 spans 14 residues. CDR3 residues: CASSEPLAFYEQYF. The CDR3 DNA reads TGTGCCAGCAGCGAACCTCTAGCGTTCTACGAGCAGTACTTC.

This clonotype was counted between two and nine times. This chain uses TRBV6-1 with TRBJ2-2; 9 bases agree with TRBD1. Germline loops: CDR1 MNHNS, CDR2 SASEGT. Trimming at V came to 5 bases and at J to 1 base, leaving 5 bases not matched to a gene. The CDR3 length is 16 residues. The CDR3 region has the DNA TGTGCCAGCAGTCCCCCGACAGGGGGGAACACCGGGGAGCTGTTTTTT. It specifies CASSPPTGGNTGELFF.

V gene TRBV7-6 combines with J gene TRBJ2-1; maybe TRBD1 (6 bases). The length of the CDR3 is 18 residues. Germline V gene data show CDR1 as SGHVS and CDR2 as FNYEAQ. V lost 2 bases, J lost 7 bases, and 24 bases lay in between. DNA for the CDR3: TGTGCCAGCAGCTTAACTCCACAGGGAGACTCTACGGGGAATGAGCAGTTCTTC. Translation: CASSLTPQGDSTGNEQFF.

The chain uses TRBV5-1 and TRBJ2-5; 7 bases align to TRBD1. This CDR3 region has 13 residues. V was clipped by 5 bases and J by 5 bases; unmatched bases: 6. Germline values: CDR1 SGHRS, CDR2 YFSETQ. CDR3 in amino acids: CASRTGMKETQYF. The DNA of the CDR3 is TGCGCCAGCAGGACAGGGATGAAGGAGACCCAGTACTTC.

This sequence joins TRBV24-1 and TRBJ2-5; 7 bases match TRBD1. Germline CDR1 and CDR2: KGHDR and SFDVKD. CDR3 size: 15 residues. The J segment lost 5 bases and the V segment lost 7 bases, leaving 12 bases of the junction unmatched. The CDR3 spells CATSRTRQGQETQYF. The CDR3 region has the DNA TGTGCCACCAGCCGAACCAGGCAGGGACAGGAGACCCAGTACTTC.

In DNA form, the CDR3 reads TGTGCCATCAGCAGACAGGGAACGAGCTCCTACGAGCAGTACTTC. Protein: CAISRQGTSSYEQYF. The chain joins TRBV10-3 to TRBJ2-7, with 7 bases lining up with TRBD1. The CDR3 has 15 residues. Trimming removed 6 bases from V and 0 bases from J; junction bases left unmatched: 8. Germline assignment: CDR1 ENHRY and CDR2 SYGVKD.

This clonotype was detected only a few times. V is TRBV7-2 and J is TRBJ1-4, with no clear D. In germline, CDR1 is SGHTA, CDR2 FQGNSA. This CDR3 has 16 amino acids. V was trimmed by 3 bases and J by 2 bases, leaving 13 bases between them. CDR3 residues: CASSFPTGGTNEKLFF. The CDR3 region has the DNA TGTGCCAGCAGCTTCCCAACGGGAGGGACTAATGAAAAACTGTTTTTT. Supplemented by reference TRBV7-2 and TRBJ1-4, the full variable domain reads GAGVSQSPSNKVTEKGKDVELRCDPISGHTALYWYRQSLGQGLEFLIYFQGNSAPDKSGLPSDRFSAERTGGSVSTLTIQRTQQEDSAVYLCASSFPTGGTNEKLFFGSGTQLSVL.

There are many counts of this clonotype. The chain has TRBV10-3 and TRBJ2-7; D is ambiguous. Germline V gene sequence: CDR1 ENHRY, CDR2 SYGVKD. The CDR3 loop spans 12 amino acids. The V and J ends lost 2 bases and 7 bases respectively, with 9 bases between them. This chain's CDR3 is CAISERTEEQYF. The CDR3 DNA reads TGTGCCATCAGTGAGCGCACAGAAGAGCAGTACTTC.

The chain couples TRBV24-1 to TRBJ2-1; 7 bases map to TRBD2. J was trimmed by 8 bases and V by 8 bases; bases with no gene match: 8. Germline assignment: CDR1 KGHDR and CDR2 SFDVKD. This CDR3 contains 13 residues. CDR3 DNA sequence: TGTGCCACCAACCAAGGGAGGGCCGATGAGCAGTTCTTC. Its translation is CATNQGRADEQFF.

The chain links TRBV20-1 to TRBJ2-5; possible D gene TRBD2, 6 bases. The CDR3 runs to 13 residues. V lost 5 bases and J lost 10, with 20 bases in between. Germline V gene data show CDR1 as DFQATT and CDR2 as SNEGSKA (reference sequence). The chain's CDR3 is CSAARERVGVQYF. The CDR3 coding sequence is TGCAGTGCTGCTCGGGAGCGGGTAGGGGTCCAGTACTTC.

The gene calls are TRBV4-2 and TRBJ2-1; D possibly corresponds to TRBD2 (5 bases). The V gene's germline CDR1 is LGHNA and CDR2 YNFKEQ. The germline V and J ends were trimmed by 2 bases and 0 bases, with 11 bases remaining between them. The CDR3 has 16 residues. CDR3 sequence: CASSQLTRSSYNEQFF. The CDR3 DNA reads TGTGCCAGCAGCCAACTAACTAGGAGCTCCTACAATGAGCAGTTCTTC.

V usage is TRBV11-2 and J usage is TRBJ2-2; weak D call: TRBD1 (6 bases). The V gene lost 6 bases and the J gene lost 2 bases, with 13 bases spanning the gap. The CDR3 has 15 amino acids. CDR1 SGHAT and CDR2 FQNNGV come from the germline V gene. The CDR3 protein is CASRAWGTNTGELFF. CDR3 coding DNA: TGTGCCAGCAGAGCTTGGGGGACAAACACCGGGGAGCTGTTTTTT.

This clonotype has more than one count but fewer than ten. This chain uses TRBV5-1 with TRBJ2-5; TRBD2 matches 13 bases. CDR3 length: 15 residues. V shed 3 bases and J 5 bases; nucleotides not matched to a gene: 4. From germline, CDR1 is SGHRS and CDR2 YFSETQ. In DNA, the CDR3 is TGCGCCAGCAGCTCCGGACTAGCGGGAGTTGAGACCCAGTACTTC. It is translated as CASSSGLAGVETQYF.